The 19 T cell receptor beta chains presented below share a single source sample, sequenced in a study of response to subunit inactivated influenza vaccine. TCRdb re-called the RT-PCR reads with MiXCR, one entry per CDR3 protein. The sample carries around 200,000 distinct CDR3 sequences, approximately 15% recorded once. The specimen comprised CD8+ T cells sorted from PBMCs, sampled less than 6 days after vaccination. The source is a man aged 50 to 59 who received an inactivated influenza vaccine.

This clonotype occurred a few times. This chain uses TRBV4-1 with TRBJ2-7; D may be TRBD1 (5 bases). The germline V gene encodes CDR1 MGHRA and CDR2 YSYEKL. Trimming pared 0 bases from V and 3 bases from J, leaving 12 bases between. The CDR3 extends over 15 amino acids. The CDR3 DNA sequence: TGCGCCAGCAGCCAAGAGTCCGGTAGGGGCTACGAGCAGTACTTC. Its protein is CASSQESGRGYEQYF.

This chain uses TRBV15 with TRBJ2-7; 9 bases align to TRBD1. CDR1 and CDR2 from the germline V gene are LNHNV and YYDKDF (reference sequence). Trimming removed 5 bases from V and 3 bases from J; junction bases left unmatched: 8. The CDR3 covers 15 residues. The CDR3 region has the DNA TGTGCCACCAGCGTAGGACAGGGGATCATCTACGAGCAGTACTTC. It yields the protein CATSVGQGIIYEQYF.

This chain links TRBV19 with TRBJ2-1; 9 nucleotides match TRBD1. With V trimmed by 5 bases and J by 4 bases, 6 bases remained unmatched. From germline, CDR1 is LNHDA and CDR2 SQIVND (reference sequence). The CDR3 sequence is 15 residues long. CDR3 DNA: TGTGCCAGTAGTTTGGACAGGGGATTATACAATGAGCAGTTCTTC. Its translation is CASSLDRGLYNEQFF.

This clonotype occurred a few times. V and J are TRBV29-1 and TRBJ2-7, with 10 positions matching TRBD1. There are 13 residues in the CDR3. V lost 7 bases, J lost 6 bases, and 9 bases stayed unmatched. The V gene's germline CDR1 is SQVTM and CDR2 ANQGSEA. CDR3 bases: TGCAGCGCCATTCCCGGGACAGGGGCCGAGCAGTACTTC. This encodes CSAIPGTGAEQYF.

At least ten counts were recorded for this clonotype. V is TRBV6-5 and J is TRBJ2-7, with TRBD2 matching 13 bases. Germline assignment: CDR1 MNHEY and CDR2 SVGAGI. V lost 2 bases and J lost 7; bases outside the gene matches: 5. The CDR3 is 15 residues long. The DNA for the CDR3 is TGTGCCAGCAGTTACGCGACTAGCGGGGGGTATGAGCAGTACTTC. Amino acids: CASSYATSGGYEQYF.

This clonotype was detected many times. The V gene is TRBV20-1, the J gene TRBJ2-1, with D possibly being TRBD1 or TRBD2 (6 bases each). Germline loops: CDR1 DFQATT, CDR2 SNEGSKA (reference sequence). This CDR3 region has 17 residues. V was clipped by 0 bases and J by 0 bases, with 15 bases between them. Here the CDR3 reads CSARDRQAGSSYNEQFF. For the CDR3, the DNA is TGCAGTGCTAGAGATCGACAGGCGGGGAGCTCCTACAATGAGCAGTTCTTC.

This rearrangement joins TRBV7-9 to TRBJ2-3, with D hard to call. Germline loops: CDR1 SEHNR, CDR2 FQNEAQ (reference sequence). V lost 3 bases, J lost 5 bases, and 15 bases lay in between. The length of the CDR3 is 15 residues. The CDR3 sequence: CASSFYEGRGDTQYF. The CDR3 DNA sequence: TGTGCCAGCAGCTTTTACGAAGGCCGTGGAGATACGCAGTATTTT. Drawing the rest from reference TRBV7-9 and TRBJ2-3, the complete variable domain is DTGVSQNPRHKITKRGQNVTFRCDPISEHNRLYWYRQTLGQGPEFLTYFQNEAQLEKSRLLSDRFSAERPKGSFSTLEIQRTEQGDSAMYLCASSFYEGRGDTQYFGPGTRLTVL.

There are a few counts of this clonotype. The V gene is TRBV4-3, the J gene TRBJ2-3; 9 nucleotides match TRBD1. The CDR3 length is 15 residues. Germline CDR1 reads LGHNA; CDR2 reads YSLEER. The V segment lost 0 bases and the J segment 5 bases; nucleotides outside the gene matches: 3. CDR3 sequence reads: CASSQEGQGEDTQYF. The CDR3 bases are TGCGCCAGCAGCCAAGAGGGACAGGGCGAAGATACGCAGTATTTT.

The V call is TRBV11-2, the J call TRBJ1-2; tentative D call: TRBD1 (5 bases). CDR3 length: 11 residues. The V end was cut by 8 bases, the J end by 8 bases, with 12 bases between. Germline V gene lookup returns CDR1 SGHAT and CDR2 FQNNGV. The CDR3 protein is CASGSGGGYTF. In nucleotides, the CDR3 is TGTGCCAGCGGATCGGGGGGAGGCTACACCTTC. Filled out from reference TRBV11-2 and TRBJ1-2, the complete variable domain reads EAGVAQSPRYKIIEKRQSVAFWCNPISGHATLYWYQQILGQGPKLLIQFQNNGVVDDSQLPKDRFSAERLKGVDSTLKIQPAKLEDSAVYLCASGSGGGYTFGSGTRLTVV.

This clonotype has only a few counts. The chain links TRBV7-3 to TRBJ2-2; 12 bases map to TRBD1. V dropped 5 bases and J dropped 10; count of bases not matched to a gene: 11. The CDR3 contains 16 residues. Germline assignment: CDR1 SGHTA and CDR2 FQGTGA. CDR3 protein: CASSLPGTGGVEELFF. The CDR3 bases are TGTGCCAGCAGCCTCCCAGGGACAGGGGGCGTGGAGGAGCTGTTTTTT.

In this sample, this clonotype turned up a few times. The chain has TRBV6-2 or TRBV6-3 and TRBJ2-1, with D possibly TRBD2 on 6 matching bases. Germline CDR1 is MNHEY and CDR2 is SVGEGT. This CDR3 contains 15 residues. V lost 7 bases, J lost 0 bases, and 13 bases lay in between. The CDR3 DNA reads TGTGCCAGCACCTATGGGGGGTCCTCCTACAATGAGCAGTTCTTC. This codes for CASTYGGSSYNEQFF.

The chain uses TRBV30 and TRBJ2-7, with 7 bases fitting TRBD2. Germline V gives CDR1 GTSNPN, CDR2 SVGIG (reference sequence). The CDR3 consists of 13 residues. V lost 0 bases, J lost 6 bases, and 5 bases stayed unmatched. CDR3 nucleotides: TGTGCCTGGAGTGTACAGGCGGGAGTCGAGCAGTACTTC. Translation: CAWSVQAGVEQYF.

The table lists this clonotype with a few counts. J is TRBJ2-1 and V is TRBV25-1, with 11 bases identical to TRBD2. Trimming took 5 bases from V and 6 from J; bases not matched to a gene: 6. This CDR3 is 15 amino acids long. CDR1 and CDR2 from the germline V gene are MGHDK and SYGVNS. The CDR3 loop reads CASSLAGGVGNEQFF. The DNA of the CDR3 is TGTGCCAGCAGTTTAGCGGGAGGGGTCGGCAATGAGCAGTTCTTC.

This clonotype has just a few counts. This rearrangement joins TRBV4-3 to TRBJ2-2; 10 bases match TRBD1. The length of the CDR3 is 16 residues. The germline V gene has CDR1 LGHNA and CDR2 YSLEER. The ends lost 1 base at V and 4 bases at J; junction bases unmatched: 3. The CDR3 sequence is CASSQGQGAVTGELFF. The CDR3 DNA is TGCGCCAGCAGCCAAGGACAGGGGGCAGTCACCGGGGAGCTGTTTTTT.

CDR3 loop: CASSMLDRGYTGELFF. CDR3 bases: TGTGCCAGTAGTATGCTGGACAGGGGGTACACCGGGGAGCTGTTTTTT. V usage is TRBV19 and J usage is TRBJ2-2, with TRBD1 matching 10 bases. Trimming removed 3 bases from V and 3 bases from J; junction bases left unmatched: 4. Looked up from germline, CDR1 is LNHDA and CDR2 is SQIVND (reference sequence). The CDR3 sequence is 16 residues long.

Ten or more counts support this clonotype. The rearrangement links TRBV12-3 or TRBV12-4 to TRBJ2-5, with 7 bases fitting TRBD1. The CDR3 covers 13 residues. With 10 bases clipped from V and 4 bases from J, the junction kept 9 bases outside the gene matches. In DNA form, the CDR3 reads TGTGCCACCAGACAGGGATTGGGAGAGACCCAGTACTTC. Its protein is CATRQGLGETQYF.

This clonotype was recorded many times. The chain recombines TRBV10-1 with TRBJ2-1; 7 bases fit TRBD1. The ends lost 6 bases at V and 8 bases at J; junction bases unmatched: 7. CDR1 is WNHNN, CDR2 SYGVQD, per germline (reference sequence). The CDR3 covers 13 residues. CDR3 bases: TGCGCCAGCAGCAGGGACAGTCTAGATGAGCAGTTCTTC. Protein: CASSRDSLDEQFF.

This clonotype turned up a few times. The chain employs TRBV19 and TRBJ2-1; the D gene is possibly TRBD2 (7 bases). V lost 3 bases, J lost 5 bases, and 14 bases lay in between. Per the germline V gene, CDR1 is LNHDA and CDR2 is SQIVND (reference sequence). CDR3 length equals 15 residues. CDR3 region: CASSILGGQHNEQFF. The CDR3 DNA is TGTGCCAGTAGTATCTTGGGGGGGCAGCACAATGAGCAGTTCTTC.

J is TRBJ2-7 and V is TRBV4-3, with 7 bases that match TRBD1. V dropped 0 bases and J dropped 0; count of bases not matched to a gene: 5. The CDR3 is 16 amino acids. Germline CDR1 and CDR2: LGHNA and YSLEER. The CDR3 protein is CASSQDVRGFSYEQYF. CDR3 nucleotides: TGCGCCAGCAGCCAAGATGTCAGGGGGTTCTCCTACGAGCAGTACTTC.